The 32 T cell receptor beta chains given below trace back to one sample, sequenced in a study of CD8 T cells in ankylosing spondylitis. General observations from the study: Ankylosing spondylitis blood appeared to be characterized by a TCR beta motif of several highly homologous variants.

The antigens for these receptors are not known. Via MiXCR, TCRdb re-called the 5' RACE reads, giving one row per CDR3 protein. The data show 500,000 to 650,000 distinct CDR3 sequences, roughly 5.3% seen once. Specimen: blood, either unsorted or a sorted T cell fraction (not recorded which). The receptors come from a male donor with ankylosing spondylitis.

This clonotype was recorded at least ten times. The chain's CDR3 is CASSLDSNSPLHF. In nucleotides, the CDR3 is TGCGCCAGCAGCTTGGACTCTAATTCACCCCTCCACTTT. The genes are TRBV5-1 and TRBJ1-6, with D unresolved. In germline, CDR1 is SGHRS, CDR2 YFSETQ. The CDR3 sequence is 13 residues long. V lost 0 bases, J lost 6 bases, and 4 bases lay in between. Complete variable domain (other parts from reference TRBV5-1 and TRBJ1-6): KAGVTQTPRYLIKTRGQQVTLSCSPISGHRSVSWYQQTPGQGLQFLFEYFSETQRNKGNFPGRFSGRQFSNSRSEMNVSTLELGDSALYLCASSLDSNSPLHFGNGTRLTVT.

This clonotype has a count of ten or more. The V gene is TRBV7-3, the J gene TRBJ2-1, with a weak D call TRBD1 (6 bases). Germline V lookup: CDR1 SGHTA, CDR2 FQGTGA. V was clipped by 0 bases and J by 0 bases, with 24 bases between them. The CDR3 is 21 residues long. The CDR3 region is CASSLTFGRGLADSSYNEQFF. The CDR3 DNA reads TGTGCCAGCAGCTTAACCTTTGGCAGGGGTCTCGCGGACAGCTCCTACAATGAGCAGTTCTTC.

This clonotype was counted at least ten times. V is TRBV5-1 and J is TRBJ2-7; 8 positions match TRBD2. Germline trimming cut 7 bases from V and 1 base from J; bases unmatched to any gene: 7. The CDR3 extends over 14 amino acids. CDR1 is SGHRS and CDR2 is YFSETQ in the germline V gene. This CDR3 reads CASRFLAGSYEQYF. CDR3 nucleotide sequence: TGCGCCAGCCGGTTTTTAGCGGGATCCTACGAGCAGTACTTC.

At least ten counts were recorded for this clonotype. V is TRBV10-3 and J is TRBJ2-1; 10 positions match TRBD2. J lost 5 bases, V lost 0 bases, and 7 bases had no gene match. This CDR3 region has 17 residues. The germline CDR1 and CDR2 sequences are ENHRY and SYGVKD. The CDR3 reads CAISESEGLAIHNEQFF. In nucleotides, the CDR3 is TGTGCCATCAGTGAGTCGGAGGGACTAGCGATCCACAATGAGCAGTTCTTC.

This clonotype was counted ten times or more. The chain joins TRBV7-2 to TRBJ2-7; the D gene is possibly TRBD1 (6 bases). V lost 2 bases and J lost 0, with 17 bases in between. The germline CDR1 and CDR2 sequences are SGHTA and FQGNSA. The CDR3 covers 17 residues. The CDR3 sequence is CASSLRAGASDSYEQYF. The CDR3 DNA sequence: TGTGCCAGCAGCTTAAGAGCAGGGGCGAGTGACTCCTACGAGCAGTACTTC. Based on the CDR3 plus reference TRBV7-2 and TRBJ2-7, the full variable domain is GAGVSQSPSNKVTEKGKDVELRCDPISGHTALYWYRQSLGQGLEFLIYFQGNSAPDKSGLPSDRFSAERTGGSVSTLTIQRTQQEDSAVYLCASSLRAGASDSYEQYFGPGTRLTVT.

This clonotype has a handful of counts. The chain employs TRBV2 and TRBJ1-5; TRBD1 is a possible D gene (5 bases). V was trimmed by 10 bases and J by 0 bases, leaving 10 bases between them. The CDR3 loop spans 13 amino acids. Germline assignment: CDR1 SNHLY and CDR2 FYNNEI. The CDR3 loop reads CATSGVSNQPQHF. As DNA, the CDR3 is TGTGCCACCTCGGGGGTTAGCAATCAGCCCCAGCATTTT.

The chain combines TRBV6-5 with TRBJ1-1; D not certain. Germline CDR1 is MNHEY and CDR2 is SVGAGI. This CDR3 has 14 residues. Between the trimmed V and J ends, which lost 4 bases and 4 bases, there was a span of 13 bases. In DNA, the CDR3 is TGTGCCAGCAGTTTGGAGGTTAGTCTCACTGAAGCTTTCTTT. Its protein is CASSLEVSLTEAFF.

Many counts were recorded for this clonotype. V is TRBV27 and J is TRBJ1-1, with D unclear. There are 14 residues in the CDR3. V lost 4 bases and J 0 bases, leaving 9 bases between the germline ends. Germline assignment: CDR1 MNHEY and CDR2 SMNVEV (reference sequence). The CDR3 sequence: CASSYRVMNTEAFF. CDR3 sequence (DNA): TGTGCCAGCAGTTATAGAGTTATGAACACTGAAGCTTTCTTT.

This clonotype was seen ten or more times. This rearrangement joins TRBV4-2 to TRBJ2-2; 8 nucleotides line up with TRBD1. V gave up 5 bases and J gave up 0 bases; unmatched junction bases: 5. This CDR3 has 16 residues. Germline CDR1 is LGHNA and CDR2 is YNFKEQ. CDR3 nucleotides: TGTGCCAGCAGCGCGCAGGGGGCGTCGAACACCGGGGAGCTGTTTTTT. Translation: CASSAQGASNTGELFF.

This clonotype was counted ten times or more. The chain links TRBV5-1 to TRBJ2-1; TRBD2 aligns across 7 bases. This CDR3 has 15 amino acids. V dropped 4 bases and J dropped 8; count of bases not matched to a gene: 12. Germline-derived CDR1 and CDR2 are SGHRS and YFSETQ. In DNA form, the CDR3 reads TGCGCCAGCAGCGTCCCGAGCGGGGCTATAGATGAGCAGTTCTTC. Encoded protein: CASSVPSGAIDEQFF.

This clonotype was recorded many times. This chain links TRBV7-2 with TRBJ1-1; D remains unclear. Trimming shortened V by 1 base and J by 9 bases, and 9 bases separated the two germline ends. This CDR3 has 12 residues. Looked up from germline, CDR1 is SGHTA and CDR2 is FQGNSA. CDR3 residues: CASSLGPSQAFF. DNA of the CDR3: TGTGCCAGCAGCTTAGGACCCAGCCAAGCTTTCTTT.

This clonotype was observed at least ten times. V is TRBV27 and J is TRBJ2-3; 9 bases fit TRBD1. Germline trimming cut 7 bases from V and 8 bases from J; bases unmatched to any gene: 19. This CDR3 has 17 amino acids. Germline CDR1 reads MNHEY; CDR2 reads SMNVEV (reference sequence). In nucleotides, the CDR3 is TGTGCCAGCATCCAAACCCGGGAACAGGGGGCCGTGGGTACGCAGTATTTT. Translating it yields CASIQTREQGAVGTQYF.

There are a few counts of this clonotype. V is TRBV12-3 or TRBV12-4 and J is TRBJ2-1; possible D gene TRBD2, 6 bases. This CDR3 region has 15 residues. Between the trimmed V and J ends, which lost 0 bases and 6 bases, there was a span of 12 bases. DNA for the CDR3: TGTGCCAGCAGTTTAGCTAGCGGCCTAGGCAATGAGCAGTTCTTC. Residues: CASSLASGLGNEQFF.

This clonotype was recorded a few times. The CDR3 loop reads CASSPVGGAGHNEQFF. CDR3 sequence (DNA): TGTGCCAGCAGCCCTGTAGGGGGCGCGGGACACAATGAGCAGTTCTTC. The V and J genes are TRBV7-6 and TRBJ2-1, with a possible D match to TRBD1 (7 bases). This CDR3 comprises 16 residues. The germline V gene has CDR1 SGHVS and CDR2 FNYEAQ. Trimming took 5 bases from V and 5 from J, leaving 19 bases between them. The complete variable domain, with remaining parts taken from reference TRBV7-6 and TRBJ2-1, reads GAGVSQSPRYKVTKRGQDVALRCDPISGHVSLYWYRQALGQGPEFLTYFNYEAQQDKSGLPNDRFSAERPEGSISTLTIQRTEQRDSAMYRCASSPVGGAGHNEQFFGPGTRLTVL.

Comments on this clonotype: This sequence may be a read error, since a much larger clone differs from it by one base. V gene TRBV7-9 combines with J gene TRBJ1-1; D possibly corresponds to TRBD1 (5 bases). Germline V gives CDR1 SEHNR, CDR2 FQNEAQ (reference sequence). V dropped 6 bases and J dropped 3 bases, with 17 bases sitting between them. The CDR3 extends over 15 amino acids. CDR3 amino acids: CASRHYSTGDTEAFF. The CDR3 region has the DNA TGTGCCAGCAGACATTATTCAACGGGGGACACTGAAGCTTTCTTT.

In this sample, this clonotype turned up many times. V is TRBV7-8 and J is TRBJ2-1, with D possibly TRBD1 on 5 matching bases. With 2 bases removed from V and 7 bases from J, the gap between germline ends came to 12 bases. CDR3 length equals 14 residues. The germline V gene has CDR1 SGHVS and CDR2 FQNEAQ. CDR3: CASSLLDIVNEQFF. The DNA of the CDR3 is TGTGCCAGCAGCTTATTGGACATAGTGAATGAGCAGTTCTTC. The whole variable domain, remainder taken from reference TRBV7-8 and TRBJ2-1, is GAGVSQSPRYKVAKRGQDVALRCDPISGHVSLFWYQQALGQGPEFLTYFQNEAQLDKSGLPSDRFFAERPEGSVSTLKIQRTQQEDSAVYLCASSLLDIVNEQFFGPGTRLTVL.

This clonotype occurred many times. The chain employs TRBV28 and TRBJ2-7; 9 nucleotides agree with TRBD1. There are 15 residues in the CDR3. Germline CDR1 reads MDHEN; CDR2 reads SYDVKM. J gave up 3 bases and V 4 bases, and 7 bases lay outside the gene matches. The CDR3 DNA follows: TGTGCCAGCAGTTCGCCGACAGGGGGAAACTACGAGCAGTACTTC. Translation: CASSSPTGGNYEQYF.

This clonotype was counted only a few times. The DNA of the CDR3 is TGTGCCAGCAGCCAGGTCACGGTCACGGCTGAAGCTTTCTTT. Its translation is CASSQVTVTAEAFF. V gene TRBV3-1 combines with J gene TRBJ1-1; D not resolved. Trimming removed 3 bases from V and 6 bases from J, with 14 bases in between. Germline V gene sequence: CDR1 LGHDT, CDR2 YNNKEL (reference sequence). The CDR3 spans 14 residues.

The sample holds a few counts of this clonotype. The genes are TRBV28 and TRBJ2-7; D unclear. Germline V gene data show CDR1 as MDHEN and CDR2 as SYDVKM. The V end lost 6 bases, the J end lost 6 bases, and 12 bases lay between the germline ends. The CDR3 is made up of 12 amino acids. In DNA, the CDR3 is TGTGCCAGCAGGTCCCCACCGGGCGAGCAGTACTTC. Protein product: CASRSPPGEQYF.

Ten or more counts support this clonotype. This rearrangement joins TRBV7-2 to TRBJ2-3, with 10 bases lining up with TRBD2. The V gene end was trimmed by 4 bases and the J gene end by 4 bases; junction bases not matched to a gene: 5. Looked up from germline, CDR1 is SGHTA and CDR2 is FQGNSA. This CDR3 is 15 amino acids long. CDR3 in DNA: TGTGCCAGCAGCTGGAGCGGGAGGGCGGCAGATACGCAGTATTTT. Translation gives CASSWSGRAADTQYF.

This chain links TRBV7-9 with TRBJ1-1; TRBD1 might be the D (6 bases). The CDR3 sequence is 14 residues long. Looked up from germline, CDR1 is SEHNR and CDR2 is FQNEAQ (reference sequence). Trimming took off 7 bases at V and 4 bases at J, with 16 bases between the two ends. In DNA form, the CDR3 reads TGTGCCAGCAAAGGGTCCGGGGGCATCACTGAAGCTTTCTTT. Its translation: CASKGSGGITEAFF.

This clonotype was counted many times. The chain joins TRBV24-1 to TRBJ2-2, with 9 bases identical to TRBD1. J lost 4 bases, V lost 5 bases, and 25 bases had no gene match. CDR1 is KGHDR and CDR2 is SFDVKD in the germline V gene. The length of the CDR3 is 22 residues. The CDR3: CATSAFISPSWGQGRSTGELFF. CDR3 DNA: TGTGCCACCAGTGCTTTTATATCCCCGTCCTGGGGACAGGGTCGTTCCACCGGGGAGCTGTTTTTT.

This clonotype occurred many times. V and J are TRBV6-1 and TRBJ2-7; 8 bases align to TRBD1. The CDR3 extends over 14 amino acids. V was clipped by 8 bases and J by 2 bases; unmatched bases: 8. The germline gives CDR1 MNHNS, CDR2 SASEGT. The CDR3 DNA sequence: TGTGCCAGCTGGGGGACAGGCCCTACCTACGAGCAGTACTTC. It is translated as CASWGTGPTYEQYF.

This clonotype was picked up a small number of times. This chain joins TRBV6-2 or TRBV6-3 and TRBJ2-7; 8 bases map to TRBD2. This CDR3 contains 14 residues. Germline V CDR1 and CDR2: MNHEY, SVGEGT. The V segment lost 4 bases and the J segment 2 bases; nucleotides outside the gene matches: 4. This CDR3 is CASSSGLGPYEQYF. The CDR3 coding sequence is TGTGCCAGCAGTTCGGGACTAGGGCCCTACGAGCAGTACTTC.

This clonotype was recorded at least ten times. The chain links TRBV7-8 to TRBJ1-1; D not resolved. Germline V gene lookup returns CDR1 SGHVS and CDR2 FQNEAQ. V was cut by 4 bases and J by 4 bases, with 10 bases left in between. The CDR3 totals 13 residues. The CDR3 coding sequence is TGTGCCAGCAGCTCCGGCCTAGGCACTGAAGCTTTCTTT. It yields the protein CASSSGLGTEAFF.

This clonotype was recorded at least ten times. The DNA for the CDR3 is TGTGCCAGCAGTCCCTCTATAAGCTCCTACGAGCAGTACTTC. Protein sequence: CASSPSISSYEQYF. The chain recombines TRBV12-3 or TRBV12-4 with TRBJ2-7, with D unclear. The CDR3 has 14 residues. The V and J ends lost 5 bases and 0 bases respectively, with 11 bases between them.

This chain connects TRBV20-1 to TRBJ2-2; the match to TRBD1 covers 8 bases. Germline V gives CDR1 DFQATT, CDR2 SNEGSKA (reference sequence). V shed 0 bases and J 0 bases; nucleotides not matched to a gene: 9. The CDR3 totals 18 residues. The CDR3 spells CSARDDRGDYANTGELFF. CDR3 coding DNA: TGCAGTGCTAGAGATGACAGGGGCGATTATGCGAACACCGGGGAGCTGTTTTTT.

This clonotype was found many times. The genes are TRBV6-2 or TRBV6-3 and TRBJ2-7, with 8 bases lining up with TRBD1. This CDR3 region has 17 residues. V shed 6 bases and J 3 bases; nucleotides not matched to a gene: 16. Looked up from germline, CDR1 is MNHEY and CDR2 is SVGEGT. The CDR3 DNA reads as TGTGCCAGCAGCAGAGGGACAGGCCGTCTCCCATACTACGAGCAGTACTTC. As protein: CASSRGTGRLPYYEQYF.

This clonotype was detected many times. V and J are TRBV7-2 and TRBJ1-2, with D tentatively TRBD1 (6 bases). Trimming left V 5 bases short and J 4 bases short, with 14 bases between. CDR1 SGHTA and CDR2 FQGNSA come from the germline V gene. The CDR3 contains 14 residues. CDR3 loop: CASSEGGRAYGYTF. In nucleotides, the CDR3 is TGTGCCAGCAGCGAGGGGGGAAGGGCCTATGGCTACACCTTC.

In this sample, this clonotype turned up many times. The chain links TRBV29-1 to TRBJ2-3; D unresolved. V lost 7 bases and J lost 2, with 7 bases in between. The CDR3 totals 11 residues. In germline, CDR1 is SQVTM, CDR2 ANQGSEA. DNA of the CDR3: TGCAGCGGGGTCTCCACAGATACGCAGTATTTT. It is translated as CSGVSTDTQYF.

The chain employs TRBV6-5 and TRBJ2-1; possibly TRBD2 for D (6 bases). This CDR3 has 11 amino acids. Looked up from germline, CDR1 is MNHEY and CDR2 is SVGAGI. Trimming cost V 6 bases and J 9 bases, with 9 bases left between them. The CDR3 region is CASRLLAEQFF. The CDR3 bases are TGTGCCAGCAGGCTACTAGCTGAGCAGTTCTTC.

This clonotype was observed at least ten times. The CDR3 nucleotides are TGTGCCAGCAGTTACTCCCTAGCGCTCCTGATCCACGAGCAGTACTTC. Translation: CASSYSLALLIHEQYF. The chain combines TRBV6-2 or TRBV6-3 with TRBJ2-7, with a possible D match to TRBD2 (6 bases). The CDR3 runs to 16 residues. Per germline, CDR1 MNHEY and CDR2 SVGEGT. V was pared by 0 bases and J by 5 bases, with 17 bases between.